A selection of T cell receptor beta chains follows, all from one sample in a study of T cells in Graves' hyperthyroidism and ophthalmopathy. TCRdb re-derived calls from the multiplex PCR reads in MiXCR, one entry per CDR3 protein. The sample yields fewer than 700,000 distinct CDR3 sequences, 15% to 20% seen once. Sequenced material: blood. These receptors all stem from a woman in her 30s with Graves' hyperthyroidism. Each CDR3 is given with its conserved first and last residue. The D gene is left open where the match is weak. The listing skips clone size in some rows; elsewhere it reads once, few, many or a size class.

V gene	clone size	D gene	J gene	CDR3 DNA	CDR3 protein
TRBV12-3/TRBV12-4	NA	NA	TRBJ2-5	TGTGCCAGCAGTCCCGGACAGCCGAATTCATTCCAAGAGACCCAGTACTTC	CASSPGQPNSFQETQYF
TRBV28	many	NA	TRBJ2-5	TGTGCCAGCGACCGGGACCCAGGTACCCAAGAGACCCAGTACTTC	CASDRDPGTQETQYF
TRBV5-1	many	NA	TRBJ2-1	TGCGCCAGCAGCTTGGATCCAGGGGACGATGAGCAGTTCTTC	CASSLDPGDDEQFF
TRBV20-1	NA	NA	TRBJ1-2	TGCAGTGCTAGAGATCGGGGGGATGGCTACACCTTC	CSARDRGDGYTF
TRBV18	many	NA	TRBJ2-3	TGTGCCAGCTCCCCCCGACAGCAGCTCACAGATACGCAGTATTTT	CASSPRQQLTDTQYF
TRBV4-1	few	TRBD1	TRBJ1-6	TGCGCCAGCAGCCAAGGACCTCGACAGGGGGCCAATTCACCCCTCCACTTT	CASSQGPRQGANSPLHF
TRBV3-1	many	TRBD1	TRBJ2-7	TGTGCCAGTGGACAGGCTCCGTCCTACGAGCAGTACTTC	CASGQAPSYEQYF
TRBV3-1	many	NA	TRBJ2-7	TGTGCCAGCAGCCAAGATGCCAGTTCCACGCTCTCCTACGAGCAGTACTTC	CASSQDASSTLSYEQYF
TRBV30	many	NA	TRBJ1-2	TGTGCCTGGGCTCCCGGGACACATGGCTACACCTTC	CAWAPGTHGYTF
TRBV7-9	NA	NA	TRBJ2-5	TGTGCCAGCAGCTTGGCAGGGTACAGAGCAGGGACCCAGTACTTC	CASSLAGYRAGTQYF
TRBV2	many	TRBD1	TRBJ1-2	TGTGCCAGCAGTCCAGCAACTTCGTGGGACAGTCTTAACTATGGCTACACCTTC	CASSPATSWDSLNYGYTF
TRBV10-3	many	NA	TRBJ1-5	TGTGCCATCAGTGAGTCGGGGCTTAGCAATCAGCCCCAGCATTTT	CAISESGLSNQPQHF
TRBV7-2	NA	NA	TRBJ2-1	TGTGCCAGCAGCTTAAGGCTGCCGATCGGGGGTGAGCAGTTCTTC	CASSLRLPIGGEQFF
TRBV11-2	many	TRBD2	TRBJ2-7	TGTGCCAGCCAGCGGGGTGAATCCCTATACGAGCAGTACTTC	CASQRGESLYEQYF
TRBV7-2	few	NA	TRBJ2-7	TGTGCCAGCAGCTATCTTCCTTCAGGGTCCTACGAGCAGTACTTC	CASSYLPSGSYEQYF